Each of the 26 T cell receptor beta chains below was sequenced from the same sample in a study of T-cell reconstitution after alpha-beta-depleted transplantation in children. Preparation of the TCRbeta library involved a method that used unique molecular identifiers. TCRdb used MiXCR to reprocess the PCR reads, holding one entry per CDR3 protein. The sample lists fewer than 700,000 distinct CDR3 sequences, more than 20% seen once, with around 14% in the top ten. Sample: PBMCs, mostly from graft donor cells, taken 360 days after TCRalphabeta/CD19-depleted stem cell transplant. These receptors were collected from a boy younger than two who had a stem cell transplant for acute myeloid leukemia, so the T cells may come from the graft donor.

This clonotype has only a few counts. The genes are TRBV20-1 and TRBJ2-3, with TRBD1 matching over 8 bases. This CDR3 contains 16 residues. V lost 1 base, J lost 5 bases, and 11 bases stayed unmatched. Germline CDR1 is DFQATT and CDR2 is SNEGSKA (reference sequence). This CDR3 reads CSARVPQGARGDTQYF. The CDR3 coding sequence is TGCAGTGCTAGAGTACCGCAGGGGGCAAGAGGAGATACGCAGTATTTT.

This clonotype was seen once. The chain carries TRBV5-1 and TRBJ2-7, with 8 bases lining up with TRBD1. CDR1 SGHRS and CDR2 YFSETQ come from the germline V gene. This CDR3 is 15 amino acids long. Trimming removed 4 bases from V and 1 base from J; junction bases left unmatched: 7. CDR3 amino acids: CASSGPRTGSYEQYF. The CDR3 DNA follows: TGCGCCAGCAGCGGACCACGGACAGGGTCCTACGAGCAGTACTTC.

The V and J genes are TRBV10-3 and TRBJ2-3; 12 nucleotides align to TRBD2. With 10 bases clipped from V and 2 bases from J, the junction kept 4 bases outside the gene matches. Germline V gene data show CDR1 as ENHRY and CDR2 as SYGVKD. CDR3 length: 14 amino acids. CDR3 in DNA: TGTGCCACCGGACTAGCGGGGAACACAGATACGCAGTATTTT. Translating gives CATGLAGNTDTQYF.

V and J are TRBV30 and TRBJ2-1; possibly TRBD1 or TRBD2 for D (5 bases each). The CDR3 is 12 amino acids. Germline loops: CDR1 GTSNPN, CDR2 SVGIG (reference sequence). The CDR3: CGGARDYNEQFF. For the CDR3, the DNA is TGTGGAGGGGCTCGGGATTACAATGAGCAGTTCTTC. The variable domain in full, completed from reference TRBV30 and TRBJ2-1, reads SQTIHQWPATLVQPVGSPLSLECTVEGTSNPNLYWYRQAAGRGLQLLFYSVGIGQISSEVPQNLSASRPQDRQFILSSKKLLLSDSGFYLCGGARDYNEQFFGPGTRLTVL.

Ten or more counts support this clonotype. The chain links TRBV20-1 to TRBJ2-3; D is possibly TRBD1 (5 bases). Germline lookup yields CDR1 DFQATT and CDR2 SNEGSKA (reference sequence). Trimming removed 5 bases from V and 2 bases from J, with 11 bases in between. This CDR3 region has 13 residues. The CDR3 loop reads CSAPLGATDTQYF. The CDR3 DNA reads TGCAGTGCTCCTCTAGGGGCCACAGATACGCAGTATTTT.

This clonotype was found a few times. The chain joins TRBV20-1 to TRBJ2-3; D may correspond to TRBD1 or TRBD2 (7 bases each). The V end was cut by 5 bases, the J end by 7 bases, with 22 bases between. Germline assignment: CDR1 DFQATT and CDR2 SNEGSKA (reference sequence). The CDR3 contains 15 residues. CDR3 in DNA: TGCAGTGCTTATTTAGTTGCAGGGGGGGGTAATACGCAGTATTTT. Amino acids: CSAYLVAGGGNTQYF.

The sample holds a few counts of this clonotype. This chain joins TRBV2 and TRBJ2-5; 7 bases line up with TRBD1. From germline, CDR1 is SNHLY and CDR2 FYNNEI. The V segment lost 2 bases and the J segment 0 bases; nucleotides outside the gene matches: 3. The CDR3 sequence is 15 residues long. This chain's CDR3 is CASSETTGNQETQYF. CDR3 in DNA: TGTGCCAGCAGTGAAACGACAGGGAACCAAGAGACCCAGTACTTC. The complete variable domain, with remaining parts taken from reference TRBV2 and TRBJ2-5, reads EPEVTQTPSHQVTQMGQEVILRCVPISNHLYFYWYRQILGQKVEFLVSFYNNEISEKSEIFDDQFSVERPDGSNFTLKIRSTKLEDSAMYFCASSETTGNQETQYFGPGTRLLVL.

This clonotype has just a few counts. The J gene is TRBJ1-5, the V gene TRBV20-1; D is perhaps TRBD1 (6 bases). Germline lookup yields CDR1 DFQATT and CDR2 SNEGSKA (reference sequence). The CDR3 spans 15 residues. V lost 6 bases and J lost 7, with 22 bases in between. CDR3 sequence: CSATGRGVGWQPQHF. The CDR3 bases are TGCAGTGCCACGGGGAGGGGGGTTGGTTGGCAGCCCCAGCATTTT.

V and J are TRBV5-1 and TRBJ2-1; 7 nucleotides line up with TRBD1. CDR3 length: 13 amino acids. Germline V gene data show CDR1 as SGHRS and CDR2 as YFSETQ. J was trimmed by 6 bases and V by 4 bases; bases with no gene match: 4. The CDR3 DNA reads TGCGCCAGCAGCCCACAGGGGATCAATGAGCAGTTCTTC. This sequence encodes CASSPQGINEQFF.

This chain joins TRBV4-3 and TRBJ2-3, with D tentatively TRBD2 (6 bases). V lost 1 base and J lost 4, with 15 bases in between. There are 16 residues in the CDR3. Germline V gene lookup returns CDR1 LGHNA and CDR2 YSLEER. CDR3 coding DNA: TGCGCCAGCAGCCAAGCTTGGGACTCCTGGGCAGATACGCAGTATTTT. Translating gives CASSQAWDSWADTQYF.

CDR3 loop: CSARDSPDIKQFF. In DNA, the CDR3 is TGCAGTGCTAGAGATTCCCCCGACATTAAGCAGTTCTTC. This rearrangement joins TRBV20-1 to TRBJ2-1; no clear D. The CDR3 length is 13 residues. Germline values: CDR1 DFQATT, CDR2 SNEGSKA (reference sequence). Trimming left V 0 bases short and J 11 bases short, with 14 bases between.

This clonotype was picked up a small number of times. The V and J genes are TRBV4-2 and TRBJ2-5; D not certain. V gave up 0 bases and J gave up 6 bases, with 5 bases separating them. The germline V gene has CDR1 LGHNA and CDR2 YNFKEQ. This CDR3 region has 12 residues. As DNA, the CDR3 is TGTGCCAGCAGCCAAGATGGAAAGACCCAGTACTTC. This codes for CASSQDGKTQYF.

Many counts were recorded for this clonotype. V is TRBV6-2 or TRBV6-3 and J is TRBJ2-4, with D perhaps matching TRBD1 (5 bases). With 11 bases removed from V and 5 bases from J, the gap between germline ends came to 10 bases. The CDR3 has 11 amino acids. CDR1 MNHEY and CDR2 SVGEGT come from the germline V gene. The CDR3 DNA follows: TGTGCCGCAGGGTCGCAAAACATTCAGTACTTC. It yields the protein CAAGSQNIQYF.

This clonotype was seen many times. V and J are TRBV6-6 and TRBJ2-5; unclear D gene. V was pared by 8 bases and J by 7 bases, with 14 bases between. Per the germline V gene, CDR1 is MNHNY and CDR2 is SVGAGI (reference sequence). The length of the CDR3 is 12 residues. CDR3 sequence reads: CASGRALVTQYF. The CDR3 DNA is TGTGCCAGCGGTAGGGCCTTGGTGACCCAGTACTTC.

This clonotype was recorded at least ten times. The chain employs TRBV15 and TRBJ2-7; D possibly matches TRBD1 or TRBD2 (5 bases each). The germline V gene encodes CDR1 LNHNV and CDR2 YYDKDF (reference sequence). This CDR3 has 14 residues. V was pared by 2 bases and J by 2 bases, with 10 bases between. The CDR3 is CATSRLPGPYEQYV. CDR3 nucleotide sequence: TGTGCCACCAGCAGACTTCCGGGACCCTACGAGCAGTACGTC.

The chain is built from TRBV5-6 and TRBJ2-5; tentative D call: TRBD2 (6 bases). This CDR3 is built from 13 residues. V was pared by 6 bases and J by 2 bases, with 11 bases between. Germline CDR1 SGHDT, CDR2 YYEEEE. This CDR3 reads CASIGTFQETQYF. The CDR3 DNA follows: TGTGCCAGCATCGGGACTTTTCAAGAGACCCAGTACTTC.

The V call is TRBV28, the J call TRBJ1-2, with D unresolved. In germline, CDR1 is MDHEN, CDR2 SYDVKM. This CDR3 has 13 amino acids. Trimming removed 5 bases at V and 4 bases at J, with 11 bases between. CDR3 nucleotides: TGTGCCAGCAGTGGGGTAGGACCCTATGGCTACACCTTC. It yields the protein CASSGVGPYGYTF.

The sample holds a few counts of this clonotype. This chain links TRBV28 with TRBJ1-4; D is unresolved. Trimming removed 6 bases from V and 10 bases from J, with 18 bases in between. CDR3 size: 14 residues. Per the germline V gene, CDR1 is MDHEN and CDR2 is SYDVKM. CDR3 sequence reads: CASRALVGAGKLFF. The CDR3 nucleotides read TGTGCCAGCAGGGCCTTGGTGGGCGCGGGAAAACTGTTTTTT.

This sequence joins TRBV28 and TRBJ2-7; D possibly corresponds to TRBD2 (5 bases). V was shortened by 7 bases and J by 2 bases, with 9 bases between the two germline ends. The CDR3 runs to 12 residues. The V gene's germline CDR1 is MDHEN and CDR2 SYDVKM. The CDR3 DNA sequence: TGTGCCAGCATAGCGAATACCTACGAGCAGTACTTC. Its protein is CASIANTYEQYF.

This clonotype was observed a few times. This chain links TRBV6-1 with TRBJ2-3; perhaps TRBD2 as D (6 bases). In germline, CDR1 is MNHNS, CDR2 SASEGT. Trimming cost V 7 bases and J 1 base, with 15 bases left between them. The CDR3 loop spans 15 amino acids. This CDR3 reads CASTEWPGGTDTQYF. The CDR3 bases are TGTGCCAGCACGGAATGGCCGGGGGGCACAGATACGCAGTATTTT.

The chain employs TRBV29-1 and TRBJ2-2; 9 bases align to TRBD1. With 1 base clipped from V and 15 bases from J, the junction kept 6 bases outside the gene matches. CDR3 size: 12 residues. CDR1 is SQVTM and CDR2 is ANQGSEA in the germline V gene. This chain's CDR3 is CSVEGGQGELFF. In DNA form, the CDR3 reads TGCAGCGTTGAAGGGGGACAGGGAGAGTTGTTTTTT.

The gene calls are TRBV2 and TRBJ2-5, with 9 bases that match TRBD1. This CDR3 is 15 amino acids long. Trimming took 3 bases from V and 4 from J; bases not matched to a gene: 6. Germline V gene lookup returns CDR1 SNHLY and CDR2 FYNNEI. CDR3 in amino acids: CASSEGTGWGETQYF. The CDR3 DNA follows: TGTGCCAGCAGTGAGGGGACAGGGTGGGGAGAGACCCAGTACTTC.

The rearrangement links TRBV20-1 to TRBJ2-7; possible D gene TRBD1, 6 bases. Trimming cost V 3 bases and J 2 bases, with 20 bases left between them. CDR1 is DFQATT, CDR2 SNEGSKA, per germline (reference sequence). There are 16 residues in the CDR3. In nucleotides, the CDR3 is TGCAGTGCTAGCAGGCTCGGGGCAGGGGTAACCTACGAGCAGTACTTC. Its translation: CSASRLGAGVTYEQYF.

The chain couples TRBV12-3 or TRBV12-4 to TRBJ2-5; 7 positions match TRBD1. After removal of 6 bases from V and 3 bases from J, the junction contained 4 bases not matched to a gene. CDR3 size: 13 residues. CDR3 amino acids: CASRPDREETQYF. In DNA, the CDR3 is TGTGCCAGCAGACCCGACAGGGAAGAGACCCAGTACTTC.

This clonotype has a handful of counts. The gene calls are TRBV19 and TRBJ2-3; D remains ambiguous. Per germline, CDR1 LNHDA and CDR2 SQIVND (reference sequence). Trimming removed 4 bases from V and 2 bases from J, with 10 bases in between. This CDR3 comprises 14 residues. The CDR3 DNA reads as TGTGCCAGTAGTACCCAAGGTAACACAGATACGCAGTATTTT. Translating it yields CASSTQGNTDTQYF. The full variable domain, with the rest looked up from reference TRBV19 and TRBJ2-3, is DGGITQSPKYLFRKEGQNVTLSCEQNLNHDAMYWYRQDPGQGLRLIYYSQIVNDFQKGDIAEGYSVSREKKESFPLTVTSAQKNPTAFYLCASSTQGNTDTQYFGPGTRLTVL.

V is TRBV7-9 and J is TRBJ2-5, with D possibly being TRBD2 (7 bases). The germline CDR1 and CDR2 sequences are SEHNR and FQNEAQ (reference sequence). This CDR3 has 15 residues. The V and J ends lost 11 bases and 4 bases respectively, with 23 bases between them. CDR3 coding DNA: TGTGCCGCCGAGGAGATGTCGGGGGGCCCAGAGACCCAGTACTTC. It translates to CAAEEMSGGPETQYF.